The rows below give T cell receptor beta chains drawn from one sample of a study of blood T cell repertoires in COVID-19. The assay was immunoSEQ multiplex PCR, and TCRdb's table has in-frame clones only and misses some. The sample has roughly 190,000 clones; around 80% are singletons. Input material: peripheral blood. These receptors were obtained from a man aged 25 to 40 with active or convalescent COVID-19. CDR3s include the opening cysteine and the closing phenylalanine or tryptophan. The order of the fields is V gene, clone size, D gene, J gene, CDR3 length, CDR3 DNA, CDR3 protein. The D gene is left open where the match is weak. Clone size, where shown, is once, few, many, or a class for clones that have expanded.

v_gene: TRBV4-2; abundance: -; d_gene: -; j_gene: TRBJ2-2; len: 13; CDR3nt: TGTGCCAGCAGCCCCGGAGGGGCCGGGGAGCTGTTTTTT; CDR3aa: CASSPGGAGELFF
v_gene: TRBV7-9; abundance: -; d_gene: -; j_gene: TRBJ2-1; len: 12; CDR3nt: TGTGCCAGTCTACCTCTTGAGAATGAGCAGTTCTTC; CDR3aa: CASLPLENEQFF
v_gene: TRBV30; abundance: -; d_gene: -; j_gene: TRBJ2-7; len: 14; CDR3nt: TGTGCCTGGAGAGGGAGTTTAGGGACCTACGAGCAGTACTTC; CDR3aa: CAWRGSLGTYEQYF
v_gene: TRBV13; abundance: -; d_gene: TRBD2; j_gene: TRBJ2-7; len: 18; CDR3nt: TGTGCCAGCAGCCTACGGTCAAGCGGGGGCCTATACTCCTACGAGCAGTACTTC; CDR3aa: CASSLRSSGGLYSYEQYF
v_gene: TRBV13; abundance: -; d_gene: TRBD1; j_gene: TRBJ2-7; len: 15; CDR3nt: TGTGCCAGCAGCTTAGTCCAGGGGGCTTCCTACGAGCAGTACTTC; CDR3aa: CASSLVQGASYEQYF
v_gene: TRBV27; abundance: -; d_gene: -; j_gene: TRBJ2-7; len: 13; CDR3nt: TGTGCCAGCAGTTTATCGCGAGACTACGAGCAGTACTTC; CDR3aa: CASSLSRDYEQYF
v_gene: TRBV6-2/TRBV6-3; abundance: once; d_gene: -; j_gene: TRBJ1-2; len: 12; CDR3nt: TGTGCCAGCAGTTCTCGGAGCTATGGCTACACCTTC; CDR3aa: CASSSRSYGYTF
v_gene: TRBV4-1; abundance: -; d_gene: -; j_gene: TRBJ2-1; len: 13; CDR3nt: TGCGCCAGCAGCCCCCCGGGGAACAATGAGCAGTTCTTC; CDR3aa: CASSPPGNNEQFF
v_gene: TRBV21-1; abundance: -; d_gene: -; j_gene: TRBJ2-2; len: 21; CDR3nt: TGTGCCAGCAGCAAAGCGCTTCAGGGGAGGGGTCACTGTGCTCACACCGGGGAGCTGTTTTTT; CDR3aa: CASSKALQGRGHCAHTGELFF
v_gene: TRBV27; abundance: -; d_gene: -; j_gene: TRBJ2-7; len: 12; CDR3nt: TGTGCCAGCAGTTCTCCCGCGGGGGAGCAGTACTTC; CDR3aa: CASSSPAGEQYF
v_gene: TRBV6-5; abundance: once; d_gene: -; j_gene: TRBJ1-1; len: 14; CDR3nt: TGTGCCAGCAGTTACTCCGGATGGAGCACTGAATCTTTCTTT; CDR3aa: CASSYSGWSTESFF
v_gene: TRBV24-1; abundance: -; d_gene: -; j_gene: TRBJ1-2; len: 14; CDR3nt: TGTGCCACCAGTGATCCCTCAAGCAACTATGGCTACACCTTC; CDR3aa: CATSDPSSNYGYTF
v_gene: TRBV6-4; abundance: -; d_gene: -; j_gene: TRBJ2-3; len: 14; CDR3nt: TGTGCCAGCAGTGTTGAAGGGGGCACAGATACGCAGTATTTT; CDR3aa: CASSVEGGTDTQYF
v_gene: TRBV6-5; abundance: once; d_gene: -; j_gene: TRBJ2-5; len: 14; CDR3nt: TGTGCCAGCAGTTACTCGGACAGTAAAGAGACCCAGTACTTC; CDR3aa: CASSYSDSKETQYF
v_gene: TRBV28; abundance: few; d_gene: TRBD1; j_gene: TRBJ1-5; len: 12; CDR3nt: TGTGCCAGCTTGACAGGGAATCAGCCCCAGCATTTT; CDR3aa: CASLTGNQPQHF
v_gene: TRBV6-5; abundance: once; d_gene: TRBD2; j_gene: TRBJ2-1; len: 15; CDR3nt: TGTGCCAGCAGGTATCCGGGACTAGCGGGCAATGAGCAGTTCTTC; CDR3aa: CASRYPGLAGNEQFF
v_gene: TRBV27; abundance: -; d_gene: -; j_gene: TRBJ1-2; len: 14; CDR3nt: -; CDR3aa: CASSTSGQGRGYTF
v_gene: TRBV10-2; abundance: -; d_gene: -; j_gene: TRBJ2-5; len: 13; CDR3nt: TGCGCCAGCAAGCAGGGCTTCCAAGAGACCCAGTACTTC; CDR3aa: CASKQGFQETQYF
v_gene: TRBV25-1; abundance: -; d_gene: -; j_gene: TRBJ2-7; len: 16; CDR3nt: TGTGCCAGCCTCGCCCCCGGACACTGGGTAGAGGACGAGCAGTACTTC; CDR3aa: CASLAPGHWVEDEQYF
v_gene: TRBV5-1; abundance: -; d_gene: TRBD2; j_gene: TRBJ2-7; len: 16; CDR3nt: TGCGCCAGCAGCTTACCGAGACTAGCGGGAGAAGACGAGCAGTACTTC; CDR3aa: CASSLPRLAGEDEQYF
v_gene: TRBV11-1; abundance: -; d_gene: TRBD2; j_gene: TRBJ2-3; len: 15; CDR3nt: TGTGCCAGCAGCTCCTTAGCGGGGGGCACAGATACGCAGTATTTT; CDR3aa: CASSSLAGGTDTQYF
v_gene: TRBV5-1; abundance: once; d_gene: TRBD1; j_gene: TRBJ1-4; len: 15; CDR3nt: TGCGCCAGCAGCTTGGAGGGACAGGGCCATGAAAAACTGTTTTTT; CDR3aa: CASSLEGQGHEKLFF
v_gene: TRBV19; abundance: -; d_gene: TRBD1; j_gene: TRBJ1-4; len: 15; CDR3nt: TGTGCCAGTAGTTTCTGGGGACAGGGGGATGAAAAACTGTTTTTT; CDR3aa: CASSFWGQGDEKLFF
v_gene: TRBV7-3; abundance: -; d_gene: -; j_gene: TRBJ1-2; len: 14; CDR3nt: TGTGCCAGCAGCTTGATGGGGCAGGGGTCTGGCTACACCTTC; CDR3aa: CASSLMGQGSGYTF
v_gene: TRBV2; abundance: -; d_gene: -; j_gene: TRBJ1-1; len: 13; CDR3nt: TGTGCCAGCAGTGCAGCGAGACTAGCTGAAGCTTTCTTT; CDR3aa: CASSAARLAEAFF
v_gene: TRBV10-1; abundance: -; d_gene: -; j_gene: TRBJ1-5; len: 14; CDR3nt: TGCGCCAGCAGGAACCCGGGACTGGGTCAGCCCCAGCATTTT; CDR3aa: CASRNPGLGQPQHF
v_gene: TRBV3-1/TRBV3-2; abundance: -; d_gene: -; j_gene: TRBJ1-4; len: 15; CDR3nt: TGTGCCAGCAGCCAAGGTCAGATTCCTAATGAAAAACTGTTTTTT; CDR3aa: CASSQGQIPNEKLFF
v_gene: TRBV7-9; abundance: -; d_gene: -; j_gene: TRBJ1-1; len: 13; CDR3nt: TGTGCCAGCAGGTCGCCGGGGAACACTGAAGCTTTCTTT; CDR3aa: CASRSPGNTEAFF
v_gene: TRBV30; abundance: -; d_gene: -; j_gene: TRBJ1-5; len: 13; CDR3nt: TGTGCCTGGAGTACTCTCAGCAATCAGCCCCAGCATTTT; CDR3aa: CAWSTLSNQPQHF
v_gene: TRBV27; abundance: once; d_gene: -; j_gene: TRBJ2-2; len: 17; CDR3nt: TGTGCCAGCAGTTTATCCTTGTCGGGGGTGTCCACCGGGGAGCTGTTTTTT; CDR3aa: CASSLSLSGVSTGELFF
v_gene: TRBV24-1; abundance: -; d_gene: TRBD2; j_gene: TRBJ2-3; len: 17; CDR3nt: TGTGCCACCAGTGATCCGGGACTAGCGGGAGGTTCAGATACGCAGTATTTT; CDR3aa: CATSDPGLAGGSDTQYF
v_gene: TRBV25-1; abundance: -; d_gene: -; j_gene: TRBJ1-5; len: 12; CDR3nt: TGTGCCAGCAGCGAGGGTGGTCGGCCCCAGCATTTT; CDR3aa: CASSEGGRPQHF
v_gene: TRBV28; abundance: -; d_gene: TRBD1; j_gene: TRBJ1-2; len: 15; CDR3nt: TGTGCCAGCAGTTCCCCGGGGACAGGGAACTATGGCTACACCTTC; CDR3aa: CASSSPGTGNYGYTF
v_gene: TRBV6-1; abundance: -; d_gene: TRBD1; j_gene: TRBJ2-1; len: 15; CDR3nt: TGTGCCAGCAGTGAAACAGGGGATGGGTACAATGAGCAGTTCTTC; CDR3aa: CASSETGDGYNEQFF
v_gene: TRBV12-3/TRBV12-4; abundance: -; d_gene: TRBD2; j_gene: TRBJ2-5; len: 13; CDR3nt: TGTGCCAGCAGTAAACTAGCGGAAGAGACCCAGTACTTC; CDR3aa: CASSKLAEETQYF
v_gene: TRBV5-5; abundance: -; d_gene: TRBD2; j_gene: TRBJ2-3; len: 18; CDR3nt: TGTGCCAGCAGCTTGGAACTAGCGGGAGTATCGGGCACGACGACGCAGTATTTT; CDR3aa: CASSLELAGVSGTTTQYF
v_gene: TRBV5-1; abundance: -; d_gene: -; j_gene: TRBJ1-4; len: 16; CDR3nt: TGCGCCAGCAGCTTGGAGGGGGTAGGGACTAATGAAAAACTGTTTTTT; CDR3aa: CASSLEGVGTNEKLFF
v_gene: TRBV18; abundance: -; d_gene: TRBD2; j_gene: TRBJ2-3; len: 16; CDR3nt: TGTGCCAGCTCACTTGAAGAGCGGGGGAGCGAGGATACGCAGTATTTT; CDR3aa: CASSLEERGSEDTQYF
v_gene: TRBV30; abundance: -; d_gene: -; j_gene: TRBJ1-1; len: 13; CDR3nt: TGTGCCTGGAAAGAACGGTCGAACACTGAAGCTTTCTTT; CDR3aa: CAWKERSNTEAFF
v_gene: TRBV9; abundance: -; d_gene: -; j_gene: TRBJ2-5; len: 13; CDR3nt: TGTGCCAGCAGCGTAGACGGTCAAGAGACCCAGTACTTC; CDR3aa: CASSVDGQETQYF
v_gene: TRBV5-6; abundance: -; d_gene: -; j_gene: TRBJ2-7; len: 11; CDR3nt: TGTGCCAGCAGCTTGGGACGGACATGGTACTTC; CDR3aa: CASSLGRTWYF
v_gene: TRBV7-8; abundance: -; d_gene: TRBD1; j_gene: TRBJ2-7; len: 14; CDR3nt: TGTGCCAGCAGCCGAGGGACAGGGGCCTACGAGCAGTACTTC; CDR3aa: CASSRGTGAYEQYF
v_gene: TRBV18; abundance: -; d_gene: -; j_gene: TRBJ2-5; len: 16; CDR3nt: TGTGCCAGCTCACCACCGAGGAGCCATCTACAAGAGACCCAGTACTTC; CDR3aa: CASSPPRSHLQETQYF
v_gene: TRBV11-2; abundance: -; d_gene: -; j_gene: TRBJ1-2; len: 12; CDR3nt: TGTGCCAGCAGCTCAGGGTCCTATGGCTACACCTTC; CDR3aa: CASSSGSYGYTF
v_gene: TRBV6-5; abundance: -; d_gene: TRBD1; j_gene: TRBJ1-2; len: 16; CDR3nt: TGTGCCAGCAGTTACTACCGGGACAGGGGTAACTATGGCTACACCTTC; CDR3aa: CASSYYRDRGNYGYTF
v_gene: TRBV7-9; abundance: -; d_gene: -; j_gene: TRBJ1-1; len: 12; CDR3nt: TGTGCCAGCAGCTCGACGGGGACAGAAGCTTTCTTT; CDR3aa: CASSSTGTEAFF
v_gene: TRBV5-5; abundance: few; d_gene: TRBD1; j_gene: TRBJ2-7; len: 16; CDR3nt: TGTGCCAGCAGCCTCGACCCGGGACAGGCCTCCTACGAGCAGTACTTC; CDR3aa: CASSLDPGQASYEQYF
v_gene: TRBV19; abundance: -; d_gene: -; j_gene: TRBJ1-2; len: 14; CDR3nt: TGTGCCAGTAGTATTCCTGCGTCCAGGGGAGGCTACACCTTC; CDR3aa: CASSIPASRGGYTF
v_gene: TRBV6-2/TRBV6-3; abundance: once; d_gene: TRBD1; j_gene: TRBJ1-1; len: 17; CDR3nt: TGTGCCAGCAGTTACTCGAAAGGACAGGGAAGAGACACTGAAGCTTTCTTT; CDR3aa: CASSYSKGQGRDTEAFF
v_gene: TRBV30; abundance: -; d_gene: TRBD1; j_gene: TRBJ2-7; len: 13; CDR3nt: TGTGCCTGGGAGGGACAGGGTTCCTACGAGCAGTACTTC; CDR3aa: CAWEGQGSYEQYF
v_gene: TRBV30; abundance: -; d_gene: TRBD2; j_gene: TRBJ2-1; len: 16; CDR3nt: TGTGCCTGGAGTGGCCGCGGGGGATACGGCCGCGATGAGCAGTTCTTC; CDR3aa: CAWSGRGGYGRDEQFF